Following are 30 T cell receptor beta chains from one sample sequenced in a study of blood T cell repertoires in COVID-19. Sequencing used immunoSEQ multiplex PCR; TCRdb keeps in-frame clones, though not all of them. Among about 270,000 clones, about 87% were seen once, and the ten largest hold roughly 1.2%. The sample comprised PBMCs or T cells enriched from blood (not recorded which). The receptors come from a woman aged 40-49 years with acute COVID-19.

This clone was seen once. The V call is TRBV11-3, the J call TRBJ2-2, with 10 bases matching TRBD1. Germline CDR1 reads SGHNT; CDR2 reads YENEEA. The CDR3 extends over 15 amino acids. The trim removed 7 bases at V and 6 bases at J, leaving 8 bases unmatched. The CDR3 reads CASTKGQGVSGELFF. The CDR3 bases are TGTGCCAGCACCAAAGGACAGGGGGTTTCCGGGGAGCTGTTTTTT.

This chain joins TRBV28 and TRBJ1-2; perhaps TRBD1 as D (5 bases). Germline values: CDR1 MDHEN, CDR2 SYDVKM. This CDR3 comprises 14 residues. The V end lost 5 bases, the J end lost 8 bases, and 18 bases lay between the germline ends. Here the CDR3 reads CASSGGGMEAGYTF. In DNA form, the CDR3 reads TGTGCCAGCAGTGGGGGGGGTATGGAGGCGGGCTACACCTTC.

The rearrangement links TRBV11-2 to TRBJ1-4, with 9 nucleotides matching TRBD1. Germline values: CDR1 SGHAT, CDR2 FQNNGV. The CDR3 is 15 amino acids. V gave up 1 base and J gave up 8 bases; unmatched junction bases: 5. Here the CDR3 DNA reads TGTGCCAGCAGCTTAGTTGGGACAGGGCGGGAAAAACTGTTTTTT. Its translation: CASSLVGTGREKLFF.

The J gene is TRBJ2-5, the V gene TRBV5-4, with 7 bases matching TRBD2. This CDR3 contains 15 residues. With 2 bases clipped from V and 1 base from J, the junction kept 5 bases outside the gene matches. Germline loops: CDR1 SGHNT, CDR2 YYREEE (reference sequence). The CDR3 DNA sequence: TGTGCCAGCAGCTTCGGCGGGAGACCCCAAGAGACCCAGTACTTC. Protein: CASSFGGRPQETQYF. Filled out from reference TRBV5-4 and TRBJ2-5, the complete variable domain reads ETGVTQSPTHLIKTRGQQVTLRCSSQSGHNTVSWYQQALGQGPQFIFQYYREEENGRGNFPPRFSGLQFPNYSSELNVNALELDDSALYLCASSFGGRPQETQYFGPGTRLLVL.

The gene calls are TRBV2 and TRBJ1-2; 12 bases fit TRBD1. The CDR3 spans 18 residues. Losses at the gene ends were 8 bases for V and 6 bases for J; bases not matched to a gene: 19. CDR1 and CDR2 (germline): SNHLY, FYNNEI. The CDR3 spells CASVRGQGARVWSDGYTF. In nucleotides, the CDR3 is TGTGCCAGCGTAAGGGGACAGGGGGCGCGAGTGTGGTCGGATGGCTACACCTTC.

The count of this clone is one. The CDR3 protein is CASSSGTANSPLHF. The CDR3, as DNA: TGCGCCAGCAGCTCCGGGACAGCCAATTCACCCCTCCACTTT. V and J are TRBV5-1 and TRBJ1-6, with 7 positions matching TRBD1. CDR1 and CDR2 (germline): SGHRS, YFSETQ. Unmatched junction bases numbered 4, after V lost 3 bases and J lost 7 bases. The CDR3 is 14 amino acids.

The chain uses TRBV28 and TRBJ1-5, with a tentative D call TRBD1 (6 bases). The CDR3 is 15 residues long. V gave up 8 bases and J gave up 2 bases, with 16 bases separating them. Germline CDR1 reads MDHEN; CDR2 reads SYDVKM. The CDR3 loop is CASAGARGGNQPQHF. CDR3 coding DNA: TGTGCCAGCGCGGGGGCCCGGGGTGGCAATCAGCCCCAGCATTTT.

The chain combines TRBV9 with TRBJ2-1; the D gene is possibly TRBD2 (6 bases). The germline V and J ends were trimmed by 0 bases and 2 bases, with 12 bases remaining between them. This CDR3 has 16 amino acids. CDR1 is SGDLS, CDR2 YYNGEE, per germline. CDR3 sequence: CASSVDISGAYNEQFF. The CDR3 DNA reads as TGTGCCAGCAGCGTAGATATTAGCGGCGCCTACAATGAGCAGTTCTTC. Together with reference TRBV9 and TRBJ2-1, the CDR3 gives the full variable domain: DSGVTQTPKHLITATGQRVTLRCSPRSGDLSVYWYQQSLDQGLQFLIQYYNGEERAKGNILERFSAQQFPDLHSELNLSSLELGDSALYFCASSVDISGAYNEQFFGPGTRLTVL.

The chain has TRBV10-1 and TRBJ1-1; possible D gene TRBD1, 6 bases. V dropped 10 bases and J dropped 0 bases, with 12 bases sitting between them. The CDR3 extends over 13 amino acids. Germline loops: CDR1 WNHNN, CDR2 SYGVQD (reference sequence). The CDR3 spells CATSGDMNTEAFF. CDR3 coding DNA: TGCGCCACCTCAGGGGATATGAACACTGAAGCTTTCTTT.

This chain links TRBV18 with TRBJ2-1, with 7 bases matching TRBD1. With V trimmed by 0 bases and J by 2 bases, 7 bases remained unmatched. CDR1 is KGHSH, CDR2 LQKENI, per germline. The CDR3 length is 17 residues. CDR3 loop: CASSPPGSQGAYNEQFF. The DNA for the CDR3 is TGTGCCAGCTCACCACCGGGCAGCCAGGGGGCCTACAATGAGCAGTTCTTC.

This clone was seen a few times. V and J are TRBV7-9 and TRBJ2-2; no reliable D call. The CDR3 is made up of 14 amino acids. The V end lost 3 bases, the J end lost 3 bases, and 8 bases lay between the germline ends. Looked up from germline, CDR1 is SEHNR and CDR2 is FQNEAQ (reference sequence). CDR3 bases: TGTGCCAGCAGCTTTATACAGTACACCGGGGAGCTGTTTTTT. This translates into CASSFIQYTGELFF.

This chain connects TRBV7-2 to TRBJ1-4, with TRBD1 matching 12 bases. The CDR3 has 16 amino acids. V trimming: 0 bases; J trimming: 5 bases; junction bases outside the gene matches: 1. Germline CDR1 is SGHTA and CDR2 is FQGNSA. The CDR3 here is CASSLAGTGGNEKLFF. The CDR3 DNA reads as TGTGCCAGCAGCTTAGCCGGGACAGGGGGCAATGAAAAACTGTTTTTT.

J is TRBJ2-1 and V is TRBV18; TRBD2 aligns across 14 bases. This CDR3 is built from 18 residues. Losses at the gene ends were 3 bases for V and 7 bases for J; bases not matched to a gene: 11. CDR1 KGHSH and CDR2 LQKENI come from the germline V gene. CDR3 in DNA: TGTGCCAGCTCACCTACTGGCGGACTAGCGGGAGGAAATAATGAGCAGTTCTTC. Its protein is CASSPTGGLAGGNNEQFF.

The chain employs TRBV4-1 and TRBJ2-1, with 11 bases that match TRBD2. Germline CDR1 is MGHRA and CDR2 is YSYEKL. The CDR3 length is 18 residues. V was clipped by 4 bases and J by 6 bases; unmatched bases: 14. CDR3 amino acids: CASSLVTRLAGTSNEQFF. CDR3 DNA sequence: TGCGCCAGCAGCCTAGTTACGCGACTAGCGGGAACAAGCAATGAGCAGTTCTTC.

The J gene is TRBJ2-1, the V gene TRBV11-3, with no clear D. This CDR3 has 14 residues. The germline V gene encodes CDR1 SGHNT and CDR2 YENEEA. The V end lost 3 bases, the J end lost 2 bases, and 8 bases lay between the germline ends. CDR3 amino acids: CASSFPPTYNEQFF. CDR3 bases: TGTGCCAGCAGCTTTCCACCTACCTACAATGAGCAGTTCTTC.

This rearrangement joins TRBV18 to TRBJ2-5, with a tentative D call TRBD1 (5 bases). The CDR3 has 15 amino acids. Germline V gene lookup returns CDR1 KGHSH and CDR2 LQKENI. The ends were cut back, 1 base at V and 5 bases at J, with 14 bases in the middle. The CDR3 protein is CASSPRQGDGETQYF. CDR3 sequence (DNA): TGTGCCAGCTCACCACGGCAGGGTGATGGGGAGACCCAGTACTTC.

V and J are TRBV19 and TRBJ2-2, with D possibly being TRBD2 (6 bases). The germline V and J ends were trimmed by 11 bases and 7 bases, with 11 bases remaining between them. Germline V lookup: CDR1 LNHDA, CDR2 SQIVND (reference sequence). The CDR3 spans 11 residues. DNA for the CDR3: TGTGCCCTCCGGCGGGACGGGGAGCTGTTTTTT. Translated, it gives CALRRDGELFF.

This clone was counted once. The rearrangement links TRBV14 to TRBJ2-1, with 9 bases lining up with TRBD2. The J segment lost 4 bases and the V segment lost 2 bases, leaving 21 bases of the junction unmatched. In germline, CDR1 is SGHDN, CDR2 FVKESK. The CDR3 runs 21 residues. The DNA of the CDR3 is TGTGCCAGCAGCCAAAGAGGACTCATGGGGCTAGCGGGGAACCTTTACAATGAGCAGTTCTTC. Translated, it gives CASSQRGLMGLAGNLYNEQFF.

The chain has TRBV4-1 and TRBJ2-7; D gene unclear. V lost 4 bases and J lost 7, with 5 bases in between. The CDR3 length is 10 residues. CDR1 is MGHRA and CDR2 is YSYEKL in the germline V gene. CDR3 in amino acids: CASSPVEQYF. The CDR3, as DNA: TGCGCCAGCAGCCCCGTGGAGCAGTACTTC.

The chain carries TRBV9 and TRBJ2-3, with 12 nucleotides matching TRBD2. CDR3 length: 15 residues. V lost 3 bases and J lost 5; bases outside the gene matches: 4. Per germline, CDR1 SGDLS and CDR2 YYNGEE. CDR3 in DNA: TGTGCCAGCAGCGGACTAGCGGGAGTTCAAGATACGCAGTATTTT. This sequence encodes CASSGLAGVQDTQYF.

This chain uses TRBV3-1 (or the pseudogene TRBV3-2) with TRBJ1-2, with D uncertain. Trimming cost V 4 bases and J 5 bases, with 8 bases left between them. Germline values: CDR1 LGHDT, CDR2 YNNKEL (reference sequence). CDR3 length: 12 residues. The CDR3 here is CASSLTEYGYTF. The CDR3 DNA is TGTGCCAGCAGCCTTACTGAGTATGGCTACACCTTC.

This chain connects TRBV28 to TRBJ2-3, with 16 bases lining up with TRBD2. Germline V gene data show CDR1 as MDHEN and CDR2 as SYDVKM. V trimming: 6 bases; J trimming: 1 base; junction bases outside the gene matches: 16. The CDR3 is 21 amino acids. The chain's CDR3 is CASRLPPGLAGGPVGTDTQYF. The CDR3 DNA reads TGTGCCAGCAGACTTCCCCCGGGACTAGCGGGAGGGCCGGTGGGCACAGATACGCAGTATTTT.

CDR3 sequence: CASSQPYGDTEAFF. The CDR3 region has the DNA TGCGCCAGCAGCCAACCTTACGGGGACACTGAAGCTTTCTTT. J is TRBJ1-1 and V is TRBV4-1; D ambiguous. The V gene lost 2 bases and the J gene lost 3 bases, with 10 bases spanning the gap. From germline, CDR1 is MGHRA and CDR2 YSYEKL. This CDR3 region has 14 residues.

The gene calls are TRBV10-3 and TRBJ2-3, with 10 bases fitting TRBD2. The CDR3 covers 14 residues. From germline, CDR1 is ENHRY and CDR2 SYGVKD. V lost 5 bases and J lost 3; bases outside the gene matches: 2. The CDR3 DNA sequence: TGTGCCATCAGTAGGACTAGCGGAACAGATACGCAGTATTTT. It is translated as CAISRTSGTDTQYF.

The chain combines TRBV5-1 with TRBJ1-3; possible D gene TRBD1, 5 bases. Trimming cost V 1 base and J 0 bases, with 8 bases left between them. The CDR3 consists of 15 residues. Germline CDR1 reads SGHRS; CDR2 reads YFSETQ. The CDR3 here is CASSLTGNSGNTIYF. The CDR3 coding sequence is TGCGCCAGCAGCTTGACAGGCAACTCTGGAAACACCATATATTTT.

The genes are TRBV18 and TRBJ1-1, with no clear D. This CDR3 spans 13 amino acids. The germline V and J ends were trimmed by 3 bases and 11 bases, with 16 bases remaining between them. CDR1 and CDR2 (germline): KGHSH, LQKENI. The CDR3 DNA sequence: TGTGCCAGCTCACCTAATTCAGAGGACTGGGCTTTCTTT. Residues: CASSPNSEDWAFF.

The rearrangement links TRBV6-5 to TRBJ1-5, with D maybe TRBD1 (5 bases). This CDR3 is built from 16 residues. Germline lookup yields CDR1 MNHEY and CDR2 SVGAGI. The ends were cut back, 2 bases at V and 7 bases at J, with 18 bases in the middle. The CDR3 spells CASSYGGAPEGQPQHF. The CDR3 nucleotides are TGTGCCAGCAGTTACGGAGGGGCGCCGGAAGGGCAGCCCCAGCATTTT.

This chain connects TRBV9 to TRBJ1-5; the match to TRBD1 covers 8 bases. V trimming: 0 bases; J trimming: 6 bases; junction bases outside the gene matches: 14. Germline assignment: CDR1 SGDLS and CDR2 YYNGEE. CDR3 length: 18 residues. The CDR3 spells CASSVALFTTGVFQPQHF. In nucleotides, the CDR3 is TGTGCCAGCAGCGTAGCATTGTTTACGACAGGGGTGTTTCAGCCCCAGCATTTT. The full variable domain, completed using reference TRBV9 and TRBJ1-5, is DSGVTQTPKHLITATGQRVTLRCSPRSGDLSVYWYQQSLDQGLQFLIQYYNGEERAKGNILERFSAQQFPDLHSELNLSSLELGDSALYFCASSVALFTTGVFQPQHFGDGTRLSIL.

The genes are TRBV7-9 and TRBJ2-5; TRBD2 agrees at 8 bases. J was trimmed by 3 bases and V by 5 bases; bases with no gene match: 8. The CDR3 is made up of 15 amino acids. Looked up from germline, CDR1 is SEHNR and CDR2 is FQNEAQ (reference sequence). The CDR3 here is CASSPWGAGEETQYF. CDR3 bases: TGTGCCAGCAGCCCTTGGGGAGCGGGAGAAGAGACCCAGTACTTC.

The chain has TRBV2 and TRBJ2-7; 8 bases match TRBD2. Germline V gene data show CDR1 as SNHLY and CDR2 as FYNNEI. This CDR3 spans 12 amino acids. V lost 6 bases to trimming and J lost 8 bases; unmatched junction nucleotides: 6. The CDR3 DNA is TGTGCCAGCAGGGGACTAGTAATTAAGCAGTACTTC. It is translated as CASRGLVIKQYF.